These T cell receptor beta chains were read from a single sample in a study of shared clonotypes between healthy human individuals. Clones were sequenced by immunoSEQ multiplex PCR, and TCRdb holds only the in-frame ones, with some missing. The sample has approximately 350,000 clones; about 96% are singletons. The sequencing input was memory CD8+ T cells sorted from blood. These receptors originate from a man between 25 and 39 years old in good health. CDR3s include the opening cysteine and the closing phenylalanine or tryptophan. Fields, in order: clone size, V gene, CDR3 length, D gene, J gene, CDR3 protein, CDR3 DNA. D genes are given only for firm matches. Rows give clone size only sometimes, using once, few, many, or a class for an expanded clone.

.,TRBV19,14,.,TRBJ2-3,CASSTLADTDTQYF,TGTGCCAGTAGTACCCTTGCGGACACAGATACGCAGTATTTT
.,TRBV6-4,16,TRBD2,TRBJ2-3,CASRAGTSGSTDTQYF,TGTGCCAGCAGAGCCGGGACTAGCGGGAGCACAGATACGCAGTATTTT
.,TRBV30,13,TRBD1,TRBJ1-4,CAGFGTGNEKLFF,TGTGCCGGCTTCGGGACAGGAAATGAAAAACTGTTTTTT
.,TRBV7-6,15,.,TRBJ2-7,CASSLPLTSSYEQYF,TGTGCCAGCAGCTTACCCTTGACCAGCTCCTACGAGCAGTACTTC
.,TRBV5-4,15,.,TRBJ2-3,CASSEGSYLGDTQYF,TGTGCCAGCAGCGAGGGGAGCTACCTAGGGGATACGCAGTATTTT
.,TRBV7-9,14,TRBD1,TRBJ1-5,CASSFGQGGQPQHF,TGTGCCAGCAGTTTTGGACAGGGAGGACAGCCCCAGCATTTT
.,TRBV28,13,.,TRBJ2-5,CASSLEGEETQYF,TGTGCCAGCAGTTTAGAAGGTGAGGAGACCCAGTACTTC
.,TRBV9,16,TRBD2,TRBJ2-1,CASSVRAGETGDEQFF,TGTGCCAGCAGCGTTCGGGCGGGAGAGACCGGCGATGAGCAGTTCTTC
.,TRBV7-2,19,.,TRBJ1-2,CASSLRGFFGPAGSYGYTF,TGTGCCAGCAGCTTACGCGGGTTTTTTGGACCGGCTGGAAGCTATGGCTACACCTTC
.,TRBV28,14,TRBD1,TRBJ2-7,CASSSAGGPYEQYF,TGTGCCAGCAGTTCCGCAGGGGGCCCCTACGAGCAGTACTTC
.,TRBV5-1,14,TRBD2,TRBJ2-7,CASSWTSGRYEQYF,TGCGCCAGCAGCTGGACTAGCGGGAGATACGAGCAGTACTTC
.,TRBV2,14,.,TRBJ1-2,CASSEEGRRYGYTF,TGTGCCAGCAGTGAAGAGGGGCGCCGGTATGGCTACACCTTC
.,TRBV28,14,.,TRBJ1-1,CASSPALPDTEAFF,TGTGCCAGCAGCCCTGCACTTCCTGACACTGAAGCTTTCTTT
.,TRBV7-9,15,.,TRBJ1-4,CASSPSPGGVEKLFF,TGTGCCAGCAGCCCCTCCCCCGGGGGGGTTGAAAAACTGTTTTTT
.,TRBV4-1,16,TRBD1,TRBJ1-1,CASSQRDSFLNTEAFF,TGCGCCAGCAGCCAACGGGACAGTTTTCTGAACACTGAAGCTTTCTTT
.,TRBV4-2,15,TRBD1,TRBJ2-1,CASSHLQGAYNEQFF,TGTGCCAGCAGCCATCTGCAGGGGGCTTACAATGAGCAGTTCTTC
.,TRBV4-2,15,TRBD1,TRBJ1-5,CASSQEFQGGQPQHF,TGTGCCAGCAGCCAAGAGTTCCAGGGGGGTCAGCCCCAGCATTTT
.,TRBV6-5,13,TRBD1,TRBJ2-7,CASSYRGRDEQYF,TGTGCCAGCAGTTACAGGGGGCGGGACGAGCAGTACTTC
.,TRBV30,15,.,TRBJ2-4,CAWSVLGALENIQYF,TGTGCCTGGAGTGTACTAGGGGCCCTAGAAAACATTCAGTACTTC
once,TRBV7-9,14,.,TRBJ2-3,CASSPKTNSNTQYF,TGTGCCAGCAGCCCCAAGACGAATTCAAATACGCAGTATTTT
.,TRBV5-1,16,TRBD2,TRBJ2-3,CASSLEGTRNRITQYF,TGCGCCAGCAGCTTGGAAGGGACTAGAAACCGGATAACGCAGTATTTT
once,TRBV10-3,14,.,TRBJ2-1,CAIGKDSSYNEQFF,TGTGCCATCGGGAAAGACAGCTCCTACAATGAGCAGTTCTTC
.,TRBV6-5,15,TRBD1,TRBJ2-7,CASSTYSDRVDEQYF,TGTGCCAGCAGTACTTATTCGGACAGGGTGGACGAGCAGTACTTC
.,TRBV11-2,12,.,TRBJ1-2,CASSLATSGYTF,TGTGCCAGCAGCTTAGCGACGAGTGGCTACACCTTC
.,TRBV29-1,14,.,TRBJ2-3,CSVTLASSTDTQYF,TGCAGCGTTACACTAGCATCTAGCACAGATACGCAGTATTTT
once,TRBV14,14,TRBD1,TRBJ2-1,CASSPWTGRNEQFF,TGTGCCAGCAGCCCCTGGACAGGGCGGAATGAGCAGTTCTTC
.,TRBV9,14,.,TRBJ1-1,CASSPDIEWTEAFF,TGTGCCAGCAGCCCGGACATCGAGTGGACTGAAGCTTTCTTT
.,TRBV30,14,TRBD2,TRBJ2-1,CAWSGLAEYNEQFF,TGTGCCTGGAGCGGGCTAGCGGAGTACAATGAGCAGTTCTTC
.,TRBV29-1,10,.,TRBJ2-2,CSVDTGELFF,TGCAGCGTTGACACCGGGGAGCTGTTTTTT
once,TRBV7-9,12,.,TRBJ1-3,CASAGPGNTIYF,TGTGCCAGCGCAGGTCCTGGAAACACCATATATTTT
.,TRBV7-9,16,.,TRBJ1-3,CASSLAWVVGGNTIYF,TGTGCCAGCAGCTTAGCTTGGGTTGTAGGAGGAAACACCATATATTTT
.,TRBV6-6,12,.,TRBJ2-1,CASRGLFNEQFF,TGTGCCAGCAGGGGACTTTTCAATGAGCAGTTCTTC
.,TRBV28,15,TRBD1,TRBJ1-2,CASAAPTGGNYGYTF,TGTGCCAGCGCAGCGCCGACAGGGGGCAACTATGGCTACACCTTC
once,TRBV10-3,14,TRBD1,TRBJ2-1,CAISVQGAYNEQFF,TGTGCCATCAGTGTCCAGGGGGCCTACAATGAGCAGTTCTTC
once,TRBV9,16,TRBD1,TRBJ1-3,CASSVEGQGGGNTIYF,TGTGCCAGCAGCGTAGAGGGACAGGGGGGCGGAAACACCATATATTTT
.,TRBV6-4,17,TRBD2,TRBJ2-3,CASSDSKEREFTDTQYF,TGTGCCAGCAGTGACTCGAAGGAGCGGGAGTTCACAGATACGCAGTATTTT
.,TRBV6-1,14,.,TRBJ1-1,CASRAGDMNTEAFF,TGTGCCAGCAGGGCAGGGGACATGAACACTGAAGCTTTCTTT
once,TRBV11-2,15,.,TRBJ2-5,CASSLGRTPQEVQYF,TGTGCCAGCAGCTTAGGAAGGACTCCGCAAGAGGTCCAGTACTTC
.,TRBV7-9,13,.,TRBJ1-4,CAIKRGFNEKLFF,TGTGCCATTAAAAGGGGTTTTAATGAAAAACTGTTTTTT
.,TRBV25-1,13,TRBD2,TRBJ2-7,CASRTSGSYEQYF,TGTGCCAGCAGGACTAGCGGCTCCTACGAGCAGTACTTC